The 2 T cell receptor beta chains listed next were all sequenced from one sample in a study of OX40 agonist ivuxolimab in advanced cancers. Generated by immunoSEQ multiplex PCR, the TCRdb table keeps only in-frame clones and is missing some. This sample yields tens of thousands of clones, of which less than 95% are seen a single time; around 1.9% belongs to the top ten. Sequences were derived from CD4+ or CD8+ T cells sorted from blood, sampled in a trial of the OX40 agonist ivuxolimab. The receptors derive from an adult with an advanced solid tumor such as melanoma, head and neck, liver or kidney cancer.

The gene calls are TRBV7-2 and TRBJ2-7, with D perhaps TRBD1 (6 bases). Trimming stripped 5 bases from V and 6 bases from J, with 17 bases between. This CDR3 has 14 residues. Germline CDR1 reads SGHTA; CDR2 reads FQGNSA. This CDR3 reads CASSLRDMLGEQYF. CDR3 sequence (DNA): TGTGCCAGCAGCCTGAGGGACATGTTGGGCGAGCAGTACTTC.

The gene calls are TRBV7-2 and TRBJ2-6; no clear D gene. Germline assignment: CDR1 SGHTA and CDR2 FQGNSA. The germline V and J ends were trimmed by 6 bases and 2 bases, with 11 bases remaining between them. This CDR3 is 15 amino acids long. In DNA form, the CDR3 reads TGTGCCAGCAGAATCGGTCCGGCTGGGGCCAACGTCCTGACTTTC. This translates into CASRIGPAGANVLTF.